This entry lists 8 T cell receptor beta chains sequenced from one sample in a study of control samples from healthy donors and cancer patients. TCRdb's table, derived via immunoSEQ multiplex PCR, lists solely in-frame clones and lacks some. Here the sample spans 15,000 or so clones, 80% to 90% being singletons. Input material: PBMCs. The receptors shown here come from a woman aged 70-85 years with colorectal cancer.

This clone was seen once. The chain has TRBV18 and TRBJ2-1; D gene ambiguous. Germline values: CDR1 KGHSH, CDR2 LQKENI. The V and J ends lost 0 bases and 0 bases respectively, with 15 bases between them. This CDR3 has 18 residues. The CDR3 region is CASSPPNPHSSSYNEQFF. The DNA of the CDR3 is TGTGCCAGCTCACCACCAAATCCGCACTCGAGCTCCTACAATGAGCAGTTCTTC.

The V gene is TRBV18, the J gene TRBJ2-5; 10 bases fit TRBD1. The V gene end was trimmed by 4 bases and the J gene end by 2 bases; junction bases not matched to a gene: 7. This CDR3 contains 16 residues. Germline CDR1 and CDR2: KGHSH and LQKENI. This chain's CDR3 is CASSHDRGRHQETQYF. CDR3 nucleotide sequence: TGTGCCAGCTCACATGACAGGGGGCGTCATCAAGAGACCCAGTACTTC.

This chain uses TRBV29-1 with TRBJ1-5; 7 bases align to TRBD1. This CDR3 spans 13 amino acids. Unmatched junction bases numbered 6, after V lost 6 bases and J lost 4 bases. Germline CDR1 is SQVTM and CDR2 is ANQGSEA. CDR3 amino acids: CSVQGGRNQPQHF. In DNA form, the CDR3 reads TGCAGCGTCCAGGGGGGGCGGAATCAGCCCCAGCATTTT.

The chain is built from TRBV4-1 and TRBJ2-3; 8 positions agree with TRBD2. The CDR3 runs to 15 residues. V was clipped by 4 bases and J by 3 bases; unmatched bases: 6. Germline V gene lookup returns CDR1 MGHRA and CDR2 YSYEKL. The DNA of the CDR3 is TGCGCCAGCAGCCCCACGGGAGGGATGACAGATACGCAGTATTTT. Translating gives CASSPTGGMTDTQYF.

This chain uses TRBV24-1 with TRBJ2-3, with 13 bases lining up with TRBD2. Unmatched junction bases numbered 2, after V lost 9 bases and J lost 6 bases. Germline-derived CDR1 and CDR2 are KGHDR and SFDVKD. The CDR3 sequence is 13 residues long. DNA for the CDR3: TGTGCCACCCAGGGACTAGCGGGGGATACGCAGTATTTT. It is translated as CATQGLAGDTQYF.

The V and J genes are TRBV7-9 and TRBJ1-2; no reliable D call. The CDR3 totals 12 residues. Germline CDR1 is SEHNR and CDR2 is FQNEAQ (reference sequence). V dropped 4 bases and J dropped 4 bases, with 7 bases sitting between them. CDR3 bases: TGTGCCAGCAGCTCAACCTTCTATGGCTACACCTTC. Translated: CASSSTFYGYTF. Filled out from reference TRBV7-9 and TRBJ1-2, the complete variable domain reads DTGVSQNPRHKITKRGQNVTFRCDPISEHNRLYWYRQTLGQGPEFLTYFQNEAQLEKSRLLSDRFSAERPKGSFSTLEIQRTEQGDSAMYLCASSSTFYGYTFGSGTRLTVV.

This chain joins TRBV5-4 and TRBJ2-2, with a weak D call TRBD2 (5 bases). The CDR3 is 16 amino acids. V lost 5 bases and J 1 base, leaving 15 bases between the germline ends. The germline V gene has CDR1 SGHNT and CDR2 YYREEE (reference sequence). CDR3: CASRSRPRGNTGELFF. CDR3 bases: TGTGCCAGCAGATCCCGGCCTCGGGGGAACACCGGGGAGCTGTTTTTT.

The chain has TRBV5-6 and TRBJ2-5; TRBD2 aligns across 12 bases. The CDR3 extends over 19 amino acids. The ends lost 3 bases at V and 5 bases at J; junction bases unmatched: 17. Germline CDR1 and CDR2: SGHDT and YYEEEE. The CDR3, as DNA: TGTGCCAGCAGCTGGTGGTGGCCTAGCGGGAGGGCCGATTATGAGACCCAGTACTTC. It codes for CASSWWWPSGRADYETQYF. The entire variable domain, with the rest obtained from reference TRBV5-6 and TRBJ2-5, is as follows: DAGVTQSPTHLIKTRGQQVTLRCSPKSGHDTVSWYQQALGQGPQFIFQYYEEEERQRGNFPDRFSGHQFPNYSSELNVNALLLGDSALYLCASSWWWPSGRADYETQYFGPGTRLLVL.